Below are 18 T cell receptor beta chains sequenced from a single sample in a study of T cell repertoires in cytomegalovirus infection. What these receptors recognize is not known. MiXCR, applied by TCRdb to the reads, yields one record per CDR3 protein. The sample shows 100,000 to 150,000 distinct CDR3 sequences, about 24% of them seen only once. Sequencing input: PBMCs, sequenced either directly or after in vitro stimulation (not recorded which). All receptors derive from a human donor in good health (CMV status not recorded). Some clones in this sample may be carry-over from other donors' samples.

This clonotype was seen more than once but under ten times. The V gene is TRBV12-3 or TRBV12-4, the J gene TRBJ1-4; D is possibly TRBD1 (6 bases). The ends were cut back, 6 bases at V and 1 base at J, with 12 bases in the middle. This CDR3 comprises 15 residues. CDR3 protein: CASRIIQGTNEKLFF. The CDR3 nucleotides are TGTGCCAGCAGGATAATACAGGGAACTAATGAAAAACTGTTTTTT.

This chain joins TRBV7-2 and TRBJ2-2, with D perhaps matching TRBD1 (5 bases). V was pared by 1 base and J by 0 bases, with 6 bases between. Germline assignment: CDR1 SGHTA and CDR2 FQGNSA. CDR3 length equals 15 residues. This CDR3 reads CASSLEGPNTGELFF. In DNA form, the CDR3 reads TGTGCCAGCAGCTTAGAGGGGCCGAACACCGGGGAGCTGTTTTTT.

This clonotype was seen at least ten times. The V gene is TRBV28, the J gene TRBJ2-7; 9 bases are a match to TRBD2. Germline values: CDR1 MDHEN, CDR2 SYDVKM. The CDR3 runs 14 residues. Trimming at V came to 3 bases and at J to 3 bases, leaving 3 bases not matched to a gene. The chain's CDR3 is CASSFQAGGYEQYF. The CDR3 coding sequence is TGTGCCAGCAGTTTCCAAGCGGGAGGCTACGAGCAGTACTTC.

This clonotype has a single count. The J gene is TRBJ2-1, the V gene TRBV7-2; TRBD2 matches 7 bases. The CDR3 totals 16 residues. The germline V gene encodes CDR1 SGHTA and CDR2 FQGNSA. V lost 7 bases to trimming and J lost 0 bases; unmatched junction nucleotides: 9. For the CDR3, the DNA is TGTGCCAGCAAGGGAGGGCGGATGAGCTCCTACAATGAGCAGTTCTTC. It translates to CASKGGRMSSYNEQFF.

The rearrangement links TRBV7-9 to TRBJ1-5, with unresolved D. The CDR3 loop spans 13 amino acids. Germline CDR1 SEHNR, CDR2 FQNEAQ (reference sequence). V shed 0 bases and J shed 5 bases, with 5 bases lying between them. CDR3 loop: CASSLADDQPQHF. The CDR3 coding sequence is TGTGCCAGCAGCTTAGCGGATGATCAGCCCCAGCATTTT.

This clonotype appeared a single time. The rearrangement joins TRBV6-6 to TRBJ2-1, with TRBD2 matching over 8 bases. Germline loops: CDR1 MNHNY, CDR2 SVGAGI (reference sequence). J was trimmed by 0 bases and V by 5 bases; bases with no gene match: 18. The CDR3 has 20 amino acids. The CDR3 reads CASSLNRGLAGWGSYNEQFF. The CDR3 DNA follows: TGTGCCAGCAGTCTCAACCGAGGCCTAGCGGGTTGGGGCTCCTACAATGAGCAGTTCTTC.

A remark on this clonotype: Possible read error: a much larger clone is one base away. V and J are TRBV7-2 and TRBJ1-1, with D perhaps matching TRBD1 (6 bases). The V end lost 6 bases, the J end lost 1 base, and 9 bases lay between the germline ends. CDR3 length equals 13 residues. Germline CDR1 reads SGHTA; CDR2 reads FQGNSA. CDR3 sequence: CASRSDRNTEAFF. The CDR3, as DNA: TGTGCCAGCAGGTCGGACAGGAACACTGAAGCTTTCTTT.

There are a few counts of this clonotype. CDR3 sequence (DNA): TGCAGTGCTACCCCAAGGGCCAGGGATGGCTACACCTTC. It yields the protein CSATPRARDGYTF. The chain combines TRBV20-1 with TRBJ1-2; TRBD1 is a possible D gene (5 bases). Germline V gene sequence: CDR1 DFQATT, CDR2 SNEGSKA (reference sequence). Trimming pared 4 bases from V and 6 bases from J, leaving 15 bases between. This CDR3 has 13 residues.

This clonotype has a handful of counts. V and J are TRBV5-1 and TRBJ2-5; the match to TRBD2 covers 8 bases. The germline V gene has CDR1 SGHRS and CDR2 YFSETQ. CDR3 length equals 13 residues. V was pared by 4 bases and J by 5 bases, with 4 bases of the junction left unmatched. In nucleotides, the CDR3 is TGCGCCAGCAGCGGGGGACTAGATGAGACCCAGTACTTC. Protein product: CASSGGLDETQYF.

This clonotype was seen many times. V gene TRBV7-2 combines with J gene TRBJ1-1; possibly TRBD1 for D (5 bases). Germline V gene sequence: CDR1 SGHTA, CDR2 FQGNSA. The CDR3 runs to 12 residues. Trimming took 3 bases from V and 8 from J, leaving 10 bases between them. The CDR3: CASSFRQKEAFF. For the CDR3, the DNA is TGTGCCAGCAGCTTCCGACAGAAGGAAGCTTTCTTT.

Many counts were recorded for this clonotype. One end of the junction fails to match germline, which may point to a read error. The V gene is TRBV12-5, the J gene TRBJ2-1; D is possibly TRBD2 (6 bases). Germline V lookup: CDR1 LGHNT, CDR2 FRNRAP. The length of the CDR3 is 17 residues. DNA for the CDR3: TGTGCTAGTGCTTTGCCCTTGACTAGTCCCTCTTACAATGAGCAGTTCTTC. Protein sequence: CASALPLTSPSYNEQFF. Together with reference TRBV12-5 and TRBJ2-1, the CDR3 gives the full variable domain: DARVTQTPRHKVTEMGQEVTMRCQPILGHNTVFWYRQTMMQGLELLAYFRNRAPLDDSGMPKDRFSAEMPDATLATLKIQPSEPRDSAVYFCASALPLTSPSYNEQFFGPGTRLTVL.

This rearrangement joins TRBV20-1 to TRBJ2-1, with 9 bases identical to TRBD2. The V gene end was trimmed by 6 bases and the J gene end by 8 bases; junction bases not matched to a gene: 20. The CDR3 consists of 17 residues. CDR1 is DFQATT and CDR2 is SNEGSKA in the germline V gene (reference sequence). The CDR3 spells CSAPNRLAGNFVHEQFF. The CDR3 region has the DNA TGCAGTGCCCCCAATCGGCTAGCGGGAAACTTTGTACATGAGCAGTTCTTC.

This clonotype was picked up many times. A junction boundary mismatches the germline segment, possibly from a read error. The chain combines TRBV6-2 or TRBV6-3 with TRBJ2-1; D uncertain. Germline lookup yields CDR1 MNHEY and CDR2 SVGEGT. This CDR3 has 13 residues. CDR3: CASSHSNLDEQFF. The DNA for the CDR3 is TGTGCCAGCAGTCACTCAAATCTGGATGAGCAGTTCTTC.

This clonotype was seen only a few times. This sequence joins TRBV7-6 and TRBJ2-5; TRBD2 might be the D (5 bases). The CDR3 runs to 12 residues. Germline values: CDR1 SGHVS, CDR2 FNYEAQ. V lost 2 bases, J lost 14 bases, and 15 bases lay in between. CDR3 loop: CASSLTSDSTYF. CDR3 nucleotides: TGTGCCAGCAGCTTAACCTCGGACTCTACCTACTTC. Full variable domain (remainder filled in from reference TRBV7-6 and TRBJ2-5): GAGVSQSPRYKVTKRGQDVALRCDPISGHVSLYWYRQALGQGPEFLTYFNYEAQQDKSGLPNDRFSAERPEGSISTLTIQRTEQRDSAMYRCASSLTSDSTYFGPGTRLLVL.

This clonotype showed up just a few times. This chain uses TRBV7-9 with TRBJ2-7, with D possibly being TRBD1 (5 bases). V dropped 3 bases and J dropped 2 bases, with 14 bases sitting between them. Germline V gene data show CDR1 as SEHNR and CDR2 as FQNEAQ (reference sequence). This CDR3 has 15 residues. The CDR3 DNA follows: TGTGCCAGCAGCTTGGGGCCCGAATATACCTACGAGCAGTACGTC. Residues: CASSLGPEYTYEQYV.

This clonotype was recorded at least ten times. The rearrangement uses TRBV7-3 and TRBJ1-1; the D gene is possibly TRBD1 (5 bases). The CDR3 length is 16 residues. The germline gives CDR1 SGHTA, CDR2 FQGTGA. Trimming cost V 5 bases and J 1 base, with 17 bases left between them. CDR3 region: CASSPGFGGPNTEAFF. CDR3 in DNA: TGTGCCAGCAGCCCAGGGTTTGGGGGACCGAACACTGAAGCTTTCTTT. The full variable domain, rest sourced from reference TRBV7-3 and TRBJ1-1, is GAGVSQTPSNKVTEKGKYVELRCDPISGHTALYWYRQSLGQGPEFLIYFQGTGAADDSGLPNDRFFAVRPEGSVSTLKIQRTERGDSAVYLCASSPGFGGPNTEAFFGQGTRLTVV.

The chain employs TRBV7-9 and TRBJ1-4; tentative D call: TRBD1 (5 bases). Looked up from germline, CDR1 is SEHNR and CDR2 is FQNEAQ (reference sequence). The CDR3 runs to 13 residues. V lost 1 base, J lost 12 bases, and 12 bases lay in between. The CDR3 DNA reads TGTGCCAGCAGCTTAGAGTCGGTGGGGGAACTGTTTTTT. Translated: CASSLESVGELFF.

This clonotype occurred many times. V usage is TRBV29-1 and J usage is TRBJ2-7; 10 nucleotides agree with TRBD2. V gave up 3 bases and J gave up 6 bases; unmatched junction bases: 8. CDR3 length: 14 amino acids. Germline CDR1 SQVTM, CDR2 ANQGSEA. The chain's CDR3 is CSVDAGLAGVEQYF. As DNA, the CDR3 is TGCAGCGTTGACGCGGGGCTAGCGGGAGTCGAGCAGTACTTC.